This TCR beta chain came from a study of blood T cells in healthy people across ages. Study-wide context: Capturing about one barcoded beta molecule per two T cells was achieved by template switching.

Isolation per sample recovered at least 7 million PBMCs. A second PCR of about 7 to 12 cycles used a sample-barcoded 5' primer and a J-beta primer mix. From the 5' RACE reads, TCRdb called clonotypes with MiXCR, one entry per CDR3 protein. The sample yields some 900,000 distinct CDR3 sequences, roughly 50% seen once. Notes on the study in general: Per million T cells, TCR beta diversity dropped about linearly as age rose.

Concerning this clonotype: Its antigen is as yet unknown.

The TCR sequence derives from a man aged 25 to 40 in good health. What was sequenced was blood.

The CDR3 spells CASSPPGQGHSEQFF. CDR3 nucleotides: TGTGCCAGCAGCCCCCCGGGACAGGGCCATTCTGAGCAGTTCTTC. The J gene is TRBJ2-1, the V gene TRBV9; 9 bases line up with TRBD1. Germline CDR1 and CDR2: SGDLS and YYNGEE. The CDR3 sequence is 15 residues long. Trimming cost V 4 bases and J 9 bases; bases outside gene matches: 11.